This paragraph covers one T cell receptor beta chain sequence. It lacks a known antigen. No base qualities exist here, and no much larger clone lies one base off it. The sample comes from a study of blood T cell repertoires in COVID-19 (TCRdb year 2020). Context from the whole study: Samples from collaborators originated in the United States, Italy and Spain and spanned both the acute and convalescent phases of COVID-19. The repertoires were made available in a free public database intended to serve as a resource for research on the immune response to SARS-CoV-2. The dataset comprised deeply sampled blood TCRbeta repertoires from subjects exposed to, actively infected with, or recovered from COVID-19. Samples were obtained from the ongoing ImmuneRACE study (first 160 participants) and from over 1,000 subjects provided by 6 global collaborators. HLA class I and class II types, where available, came from metadata supplied by the sample provider rather than from assay-based typing. Nearly every sample came with metadata listing a de-identified subject ID, COVID-19 status, age in years and sex. The material from the prospective study consisted of cDNA or gDNA derived from T cells, B-cell-depleted T cells, or PBMCs. The investigation overall reported the following: Clinical and demographic metadata were provided uncurated, with the amount varying by source and participant.

Sequences MNHEY (CDR1) and SMNVEV (CDR2) are obtained from the germline V gene (reference sequence). From the cysteine up to the phenylalanine, the CDR3 has a length of 13 residues. Just CDR3 DNA is preserved here, 39 bases in frame from base 1. Trimming takes 5 bases off V and 7 bases off J; junction bases not matched to a gene: 7. One collaborating source in Seattle enrolled patients during active infection and followed them longitudinally through the course of disease. Whole blood was collected in K2EDTA tubes by collaborating institutions according to the institutions' own protocols. Collaborator samples were shipped for TCRbeta analysis as frozen whole blood, isolated PBMCs, or DNA extracted from either sample type. TCRbeta CDR3 regions were amplified from genomic DNA using the immunoSEQ Assay, a bias-controlled multiplex PCR. On the study's bioinformatics: The number of nucleated cells in each sample was estimated by amplification of reference gene primers within the assay. To quantify the absolute abundance of each unique TCRbeta CDR3 rearrangement, sequence reads were collapsed and filtered. For each sample, productive Simpson clonality was calculated by taking the square root of Simpson's diversity index across productive rearrangements. TCRdb's version of the immuneACCESS table is confined to in-frame rearrangements and falls short of the full clone set. An unresolved V gene accounts for under half of the shortfall where checked; the remainder is of unknown origin. D and trimming come from the DNA, and the V and J calls and clone size come from that table. This sample gives 87,000 or so clones in total; around 85% of them show up just once. 3% of the sample is held by the ten biggest clonotypes.

The sequence was collected from a woman older than 75 with COVID-19, enrolled during active disease. The V and J segments used are TRBV27 and TRBJ1-2, with 7 junctional bases fitting TRBD1. The sample comprised peripheral blood. CDR3 protein: CASSLRDSGGYTF. The bases are TGTGCCAGCAGTCTCCGGGACAGCGGTGGCTACACCTTC.